This TCR beta chain originates from a study of cytomegalovirus exposure and HLA in healthy donors. In the PCR, 60 Vbeta and 13 Jbeta primers were used. Generated by immunoSEQ multiplex PCR, the TCRdb table keeps only in-frame clones and is missing some. The data contain 85,000 to 100,000 clones, around 64% of them seen just once; the ten biggest clones take up 3.2%. The sequence derives from a man aged 60-69 years in good health and CMV-seronegative. Sequenced input: PBMCs.

The CDR3 loop is CAISAGLAGGEQFF. CDR3 in DNA: TGTGCCATCAGTGCTGGACTAGCGGGAGGGGAGCAGTTCTTC. J is TRBJ2-1 and V is TRBV10-3; 15 nucleotides line up with TRBD2. From germline, CDR1 is ENHRY and CDR2 SYGVKD. With 4 bases clipped from V and 10 bases from J, the junction kept 2 bases outside the gene matches. The CDR3 contains 14 residues.